This TCR beta chain was captured in a study of cytomegalovirus exposure and HLA in healthy donors. The PCR made use of 60 Vbeta and 13 Jbeta primers. Sequenced by immunoSEQ multiplex PCR; TCRdb stores in-frame clones only, minus some. The sample carries fewer than 80,000 clones, around two thirds recorded once. CDR1 SEHNR and CDR2 FQNEAQ come from the germline V gene (reference sequence). The CDR3 spans 13 residues. The V segment lost 3 bases and the J segment 8 bases; nucleotides outside the gene matches: 5. This TCR was recovered from a woman in her 50s in good health and CMV-seropositive. The genes are TRBV7-9 and TRBJ1-2, with 8 bases matching TRBD1. Sequences were obtained from PBMCs. In DNA form, the CDR3 reads TGTGCCAGCAGCTTCGACAGGGGTGAAGGCTACACCTTC. It encodes CASSFDRGEGYTF.